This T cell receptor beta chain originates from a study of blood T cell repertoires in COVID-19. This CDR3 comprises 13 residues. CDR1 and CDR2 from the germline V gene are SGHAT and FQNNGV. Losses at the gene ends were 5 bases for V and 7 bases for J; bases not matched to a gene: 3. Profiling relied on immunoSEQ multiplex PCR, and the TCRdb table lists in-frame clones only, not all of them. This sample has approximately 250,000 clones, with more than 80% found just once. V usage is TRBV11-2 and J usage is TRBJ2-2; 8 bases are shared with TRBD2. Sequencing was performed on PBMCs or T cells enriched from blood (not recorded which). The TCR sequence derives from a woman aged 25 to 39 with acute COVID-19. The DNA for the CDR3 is TGTGCCAGCAGCCCGGGGACTAGCGGGGAGCTGTTTTTT. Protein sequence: CASSPGTSGELFF.